These 29 T cell receptor beta chains came from one sample sequenced in a study of beta chain features in type 1 diabetes. The whole isolated RNA underwent reverse transcription, so sequencing captured expressed TCRB transcripts. Assay used: immunoSEQ multiplex PCR; TCRdb lists only in-frame clones, some missing. The sample carries 350,000 to 450,000 clones, around 13% recorded once. The antigens for these receptors are not known. The study's findings and limits: Moderate yet significant TCRB CDR3 shortening was seen in Type 1 diabetes patients in all four CD4+ subsets.

Sequencing was carried out using naive CD4+ T cells from blood. These receptors all stem from a woman aged 18-30 years with type 1 diabetes.

The V gene is TRBV5-1, the J gene TRBJ2-7; 7 bases align to TRBD1. Trimming removed 2 bases from V and 5 bases from J; junction bases left unmatched: 7. CDR3 length: 14 amino acids. Germline V gene data show CDR1 as SGHRS and CDR2 as YFSETQ. The DNA for the CDR3 is TGCGCCAGCAGCTTATGGGACAGCCCTAACGAGCAGTACTTC. This sequence encodes CASSLWDSPNEQYF.

The V gene is TRBV21-1, the J gene TRBJ1-5; the table's D gene call, TRBD1, was not cross checked with the DNA. TRBV21-1 is a documented pseudogene. This CDR3 region has 18 residues. In DNA form, the CDR3 reads TGTGCCAGCAGCAGGGAACTCGACAGGGGCCCTAGCAATCAGCCCCAGCATTTT. It is translated as CASSRELDRGPSNQPQHF.

This clone turned up a few times. The gene calls are TRBV7-2 and TRBJ2-7, with 10 nucleotides matching TRBD1. Losses at the gene ends were 6 bases for V and 5 bases for J; bases not matched to a gene: 4. The CDR3 sequence is 13 residues long. Germline V gene data show CDR1 as SGHTA and CDR2 as FQGNSA. In DNA, the CDR3 is TGTGCCAGCAGTCAAGACAGGGGGCACGAGCAGTACTTC. It translates to CASSQDRGHEQYF.

This clone turned up a few times. The chain recombines TRBV5-1 with TRBJ1-1, with a tentative D call TRBD1 (6 bases). CDR3 length: 11 amino acids. Trimming removed 4 bases at V and 8 bases at J, with 9 bases between. Germline V CDR1 and CDR2: SGHRS, YFSETQ. CDR3 sequence (DNA): TGCGCCAGCAGCGTGGACAGCGAAGCTTTCTTT. As protein: CASSVDSEAFF.

The chain joins TRBV7-9 to TRBJ2-7; perhaps TRBD2 as D (5 bases). This CDR3 is built from 13 residues. The germline V gene has CDR1 SEHNR and CDR2 FQNEAQ (reference sequence). Between the trimmed V and J ends, which lost 5 bases and 1 base, there was a span of 9 bases. CDR3 protein: CASSNSGSYEQYF. CDR3 nucleotides: TGTGCCAGCAGCAACAGCGGATCCTACGAGCAGTACTTC.

This clone was seen a handful of times. The rearrangement joins TRBV30 to TRBJ1-1; D not resolved. Deletions cut 1 base from V and 11 bases from J, with 17 bases between. Germline-derived CDR1 and CDR2 are GTSNPN and SVGIG (reference sequence). The CDR3 is made up of 13 amino acids. The CDR3 loop is CAWSGDSPLGAFF. The CDR3 DNA is TGTGCCTGGAGTGGTGACTCACCACTTGGGGCTTTCTTT. The variable domain in full, completed from reference TRBV30 and TRBJ1-1, reads SQTIHQWPATLVQPVGSPLSLECTVEGTSNPNLYWYRQAAGRGLQLLFYSVGIGQISSEVPQNLSASRPQDRQFILSSKKLLLSDSGFYLCAWSGDSPLGAFFGQGTRLTVV.

The rearrangement joins TRBV6-4 to TRBJ1-1; 8 bases match TRBD1. Germline V CDR1 and CDR2: MRHNA, SNTAGT. This CDR3 spans 14 amino acids. With 3 bases clipped from V and 6 bases from J, the junction kept 6 bases outside the gene matches. DNA for the CDR3: TGTGCCAGCAGTGAGACACAGGGGGGATCTGAAGCTTTCTTT. Its translation: CASSETQGGSEAFF.

This clone was seen more than once but under ten times. The V gene is TRBV6-6, the J gene TRBJ1-5; the D is unclear. The CDR3 is made up of 14 amino acids. Germline V lookup: CDR1 MNHNY, CDR2 SVGAGI (reference sequence). V lost 7 bases and J lost 4, with 14 bases in between. For the CDR3, the DNA is TGTGCCAGCACCCTACTAACGGTAAATCAGCCCCAGCATTTT. It yields the protein CASTLLTVNQPQHF.

This clone occurred a few times. The chain carries TRBV7-6 and TRBJ2-5, with D perhaps matching TRBD2 (6 bases). This CDR3 is built from 16 residues. With 0 bases removed from V and 5 bases from J, the gap between germline ends came to 16 bases. In germline, CDR1 is SGHVS, CDR2 FNYEAQ. The CDR3 spells CASSLASRGGGETQYF. The CDR3 nucleotides read TGTGCCAGCAGCTTAGCCTCCCGCGGTGGGGGGGAGACCCAGTACTTC. Full variable domain (missing parts from reference TRBV7-6 and TRBJ2-5): GAGVSQSPRYKVTKRGQDVALRCDPISGHVSLYWYRQALGQGPEFLTYFNYEAQQDKSGLPNDRFSAERPEGSISTLTIQRTEQRDSAMYRCASSLASRGGGETQYFGPGTRLLVL.

The CDR3 reads CASSWTGTDTGELFF. For the CDR3, the DNA is TGTGCCAGCAGCTGGACAGGGACCGACACCGGGGAGCTGTTTTTT. The chain is built from TRBV5-4 and TRBJ2-2; TRBD1 matches at 8 bases. The CDR3 contains 15 residues. The J segment lost 3 bases and the V segment lost 3 bases, leaving 4 bases of the junction unmatched. Germline loops: CDR1 SGHNT, CDR2 YYREEE (reference sequence).

This clone was recorded a few times. This rearrangement joins TRBV5-5 to TRBJ2-3, with D uncertain. Germline V lookup: CDR1 SGHKS, CDR2 YYEKEE (reference sequence). V lost 0 bases, J lost 2 bases, and 7 bases lay in between. This CDR3 comprises 14 residues. The CDR3 DNA follows: TGTGCCAGCAGCTTGGGACATGTCACAGATACGCAGTATTTT. This codes for CASSLGHVTDTQYF.

This clone occurred a few times. An end of the junction does not agree with germline; a read error may underlie this. The identical CDR3 is also encoded by other nucleotide sequences in the sample. This CDR3 is CASSYSGGQETQYF. The CDR3 DNA follows: TGTGCCAGCAGCTACTCGGGAGGTCAAGAGACCCAGTACTTC. V gene TRBV6-5 combines with J gene TRBJ2-5, with 7 nucleotides matching TRBD2. Germline-derived CDR1 and CDR2 are MNHEY and SVGAGI. The length of the CDR3 is 14 residues.

Of note for this clone: Other DNA sequences in the same sample also yield this CDR3. The chain carries TRBV7-9 and TRBJ2-6; 7 bases are a match to TRBD1. With V trimmed by 5 bases and J by 4 bases, 2 bases remained unmatched. There are 14 residues in the CDR3. Germline CDR1 is SEHNR and CDR2 is FQNEAQ (reference sequence). The CDR3: CASSLRGGANVLTF. The CDR3 DNA reads as TGTGCCAGCAGCCTCAGGGGGGGGGCCAACGTCCTGACTTTC.

This clone was seen a few times. The chain couples TRBV2 to TRBJ2-7; TRBD1 might be the D (6 bases). This CDR3 region has 13 residues. Germline V CDR1 and CDR2: SNHLY, FYNNEI. V gave up 10 bases and J gave up 0 bases, with 13 bases separating them. CDR3 region: CAIQGRRSYEQYF. CDR3 sequence (DNA): TGTGCCATACAGGGCCGACGCTCCTACGAGCAGTACTTC.

The rearrangement joins TRBV4-1 to TRBJ2-7; D remains ambiguous. Germline assignment: CDR1 MGHRA and CDR2 YSYEKL. The germline V and J ends were trimmed by 0 bases and 6 bases, with 21 bases remaining between them. The CDR3 consists of 17 residues. The CDR3 bases are TGCGCCAGCAGCCAAGATCAACTTGGTTTGCGGCCCCTCGAGCAGTACTTC. It specifies CASSQDQLGLRPLEQYF.

The chain joins TRBV18 to TRBJ2-5, with 7 bases lining up with TRBD2. In germline, CDR1 is KGHSH, CDR2 LQKENI. The CDR3 has 14 amino acids. V lost 4 bases and J lost 1; bases outside the gene matches: 3. In DNA form, the CDR3 reads TGTGCCAGCTCACTCGCGGGAGTCCAAGAGACCCAGTACTTC. This gives the protein CASSLAGVQETQYF.

This clone has just a few counts. Other nucleotide sequences in the sample specify the same CDR3. The J gene is TRBJ1-5, the V gene TRBV4-1, with 8 bases lining up with TRBD1. In germline, CDR1 is MGHRA, CDR2 YSYEKL. This CDR3 region has 14 residues. Trimming took 6 bases from V and 2 from J; bases not matched to a gene: 3. The CDR3 region is CASSPGQGNQPQHF. In DNA form, the CDR3 reads TGCGCCAGCAGTCCGGGACAGGGCAATCAGCCCCAGCATTTT.

V usage is TRBV4-3 and J usage is TRBJ2-3, with TRBD2 matching 14 bases. Trimming removed 2 bases from V and 3 bases from J; junction bases left unmatched: 7. This CDR3 is 18 amino acids long. Germline loops: CDR1 LGHNA, CDR2 YSLEER. CDR3 loop: CASSQSPGLAGDTDTQYF. Here the CDR3 DNA reads TGCGCCAGCAGCCAATCACCGGGACTAGCGGGGGATACAGATACGCAGTATTTT.

The chain has TRBV30 and TRBJ2-1; TRBD1 is a possible D gene (5 bases). Trimming took off 7 bases at V and 0 bases at J, with 22 bases between the two ends. The germline CDR1 and CDR2 sequences are GTSNPN and SVGIG (reference sequence). This CDR3 comprises 17 residues. CDR3 sequence: CASQGQRKKSSYNEQFF. The CDR3, as DNA: TGTGCCTCCCAGGGCCAGCGAAAAAAAAGCTCCTACAATGAGCAGTTCTTC.

The genes are TRBV5-4 and TRBJ2-2; TRBD2 aligns across 11 bases. The V and J ends lost 2 bases and 4 bases, in that order; junction bases with no gene match: 7. Germline-derived CDR1 and CDR2 are SGHNT and YYREEE (reference sequence). The CDR3 sequence is 17 residues long. The CDR3 spells CASSFRVLAGGTGELFF. DNA for the CDR3: TGTGCCAGCAGCTTTCGGGTTCTAGCGGGAGGCACCGGGGAGCTGTTTTTT.

V gene TRBV5-6 combines with J gene TRBJ1-2, with a weak D call TRBD1 (6 bases). The CDR3 consists of 13 residues. In germline, CDR1 is SGHDT, CDR2 YYEEEE. Trimming took 1 base from V and 7 from J, leaving 11 bases between them. DNA of the CDR3: TGTGCCAGCAGCTTGTCCGGGACAACTGGCTACACCTTC. Translation gives CASSLSGTTGYTF.

This clone was seen a few times. The J gene is TRBJ2-7, the V gene TRBV6-5, with 10 bases matching TRBD1. V was clipped by 0 bases and J by 5 bases; unmatched bases: 1. Germline V lookup: CDR1 MNHEY, CDR2 SVGAGI. The length of the CDR3 is 14 residues. The CDR3 sequence is CASSYSDRGHEQYF. In DNA form, the CDR3 reads TGTGCCAGCAGTTACTCCGACAGGGGGCACGAGCAGTACTTC.

This clone was seen a handful of times. The V and J genes are TRBV5-1 and TRBJ2-7, with D perhaps matching TRBD2 (6 bases). This CDR3 region has 14 residues. Germline V gene lookup returns CDR1 SGHRS and CDR2 YFSETQ. V was pared by 4 bases and J by 3 bases, with 14 bases between. The CDR3 protein is CASSRPGGIYEQYF. As DNA, the CDR3 is TGCGCCAGCAGCCGGCCCGGGGGTATCTACGAGCAGTACTTC.

The V call is TRBV7-9, the J call TRBJ1-2; unclear D gene. Germline assignment: CDR1 SEHNR and CDR2 FQNEAQ (reference sequence). V was pared by 3 bases and J by 1 base, with 9 bases between. This CDR3 is 14 amino acids long. CDR3 DNA sequence: TGTGCCAGCAGCTTCCCAGTCATTAACTATGGCTACACCTTC. Amino acids: CASSFPVINYGYTF.

The chain has TRBV10-3 and TRBJ1-5; D gene uncertain. V shed 6 bases and J shed 4 bases, with 10 bases lying between them. CDR3 length equals 13 residues. Germline V CDR1 and CDR2: ENHRY, SYGVKD. CDR3 in amino acids: CAIRNSENQPQHF. As DNA, the CDR3 is TGTGCCATCAGGAACAGTGAGAATCAGCCCCAGCATTTT.

In this sample, this clone turned up a few times. The rearrangement joins TRBV7-9 to TRBJ1-1, with D uncertain. The germline V and J ends were trimmed by 2 bases and 4 bases, with 8 bases remaining between them. The CDR3 is made up of 13 amino acids. Germline assignment: CDR1 SEHNR and CDR2 FQNEAQ (reference sequence). CDR3 DNA sequence: TGTGCCAGCAGCTTAACGTCAGTCACTGAAGCTTTCTTT. Translation: CASSLTSVTEAFF.

The rearrangement joins TRBV30 to TRBJ2-1; 13 positions match TRBD2. Looked up from germline, CDR1 is GTSNPN and CDR2 is SVGIG (reference sequence). The trim removed 0 bases at V and 4 bases at J, leaving 6 bases unmatched. The CDR3 is made up of 17 amino acids. DNA of the CDR3: TGTGCCTGGAGTGTCTACAAGACTAGCGGGAGGTACAATGAGCAGTTCTTC. Protein: CAWSVYKTSGRYNEQFF.

The genes are TRBV7-2 and TRBJ2-1, with 7 nucleotides matching TRBD2. This CDR3 has 16 amino acids. Per the germline V gene, CDR1 is SGHTA and CDR2 is FQGNSA. V gave up 2 bases and J gave up 0 bases; unmatched junction bases: 4. The CDR3 DNA reads as TGTGCCAGCAGCTTATCGGGCGGGAGCTCCTACAATGAGCAGTTCTTC. This gives the protein CASSLSGGSSYNEQFF.

The chain carries TRBV6-5 and TRBJ1-6; D gene unclear. The CDR3 sequence is 15 residues long. Trimming stripped 2 bases from V and 6 bases from J, with 11 bases between. From germline, CDR1 is MNHEY and CDR2 SVGAGI. The CDR3 here is CASSYAESGNSPLHF. DNA of the CDR3: TGTGCCAGCAGTTACGCGGAGTCGGGTAATTCACCCCTCCACTTT.